The 20 T cell receptor beta chains listed next were all sequenced from one sample in a study of OX40 agonist ivuxolimab in advanced cancers. TCRdb's copy holds only in-frame clones and misses some; the assay was immunoSEQ multiplex PCR. The table has nearly 85,000 clones, less than 90% seen once. The source material was CD4+ or CD8+ T cells sorted from blood, sampled in a trial of the OX40 agonist ivuxolimab. The receptor source for this set is an adult with an advanced solid tumor such as melanoma, head and neck, liver or kidney cancer.

The chain employs TRBV18 and TRBJ2-1; no firm D call. The germline V gene encodes CDR1 KGHSH and CDR2 LQKENI. V dropped 0 bases and J dropped 0 bases, with 9 bases sitting between them. This CDR3 is built from 16 residues. The CDR3 protein is CASSPPGWSSYNEQFF. The CDR3 DNA reads as TGTGCCAGCTCACCACCGGGGTGGAGCTCCTACAATGAGCAGTTCTTC.

The chain links TRBV2 to TRBJ2-7, with 7 bases lining up with TRBD2. V shed 10 bases and J 0 bases; nucleotides not matched to a gene: 3. The CDR3 loop spans 12 amino acids. CDR1 is SNHLY and CDR2 is FYNNEI in the germline V gene. The CDR3 region is CATGGSSYEQYF. CDR3 coding DNA: TGTGCCACCGGGGGGAGCTCCTACGAGCAGTACTTC.

This clone was counted a single time. Within the sample, other DNA sequences also encode this same CDR3. This chain uses TRBV5-1 with TRBJ2-5; 8 bases are a match to TRBD2. This CDR3 has 14 residues. V was pared by 1 base and J by 1 base, with 0 bases of the junction left unmatched. CDR1 and CDR2 from the germline V gene are SGHRS and YFSETQ. CDR3 sequence: CASSLTSGQETQYF. The CDR3 bases are TGCGCCAGCAGCTTGACTAGCGGCCAAGAGACCCAGTACTTC. Full variable domain (missing parts from reference TRBV5-1 and TRBJ2-5): KAGVTQTPRYLIKTRGQQVTLSCSPISGHRSVSWYQQTPGQGLQFLFEYFSETQRNKGNFPGRFSGRQFSNSRSEMNVSTLELGDSALYLCASSLTSGQETQYFGPGTRLLVL.

V gene TRBV18 combines with J gene TRBJ1-3; tentatively, D is TRBD1 (5 bases). The germline gives CDR1 KGHSH, CDR2 LQKENI. CDR3 length equals 16 residues. The germline V and J ends were trimmed by 3 bases and 0 bases, with 12 bases remaining between them. CDR3 DNA: TGTGCCAGCTCACCTCGAGGGGAGAACTCTGGAAACACCATATATTTT. It translates to CASSPRGENSGNTIYF.

The rearrangement links TRBV6-5 to TRBJ1-2; 9 bases are a match to TRBD1. The V and J ends lost 3 bases and 4 bases, in that order; junction bases with no gene match: 9. From germline, CDR1 is MNHEY and CDR2 SVGAGI. The CDR3 contains 16 residues. CDR3 DNA: TGTGCCAGCAGTTATCGGGACAGGGCTTTGGGCTATGGCTACACCTTC. The encoded protein is CASSYRDRALGYGYTF.

The chain carries TRBV29-1 and TRBJ1-1; D uncertain. The V gene lost 6 bases and the J gene lost 7 bases, with 12 bases spanning the gap. Per the germline V gene, CDR1 is SQVTM and CDR2 is ANQGSEA. There are 11 residues in the CDR3. CDR3 DNA: TGCAGCGTCAGTATCTCGAGTGAAGCTTTCTTT. It is translated as CSVSISSEAFF.

This chain uses TRBV7-5 with TRBJ1-6; the table's D call, TRBD1, has no DNA check behind it. TRBV7-5 is a pseudogene. CDR3 length: 15 residues. DNA of the CDR3: TGTGCCAGAAGCTTCTGCCCGACAGGACGTTCACCCCTCCACTTT. Residues: CARSFCPTGRSPLHF.

The CDR3 nucleotides read TGTGCCAGCAGCCCTGGGGCTAGCGGGGGGCCCGATTCGACCCAGTACTTC. Protein sequence: CASSPGASGGPDSTQYF. V gene TRBV7-2 combines with J gene TRBJ2-5; 11 nucleotides agree with TRBD2. The germline V gene encodes CDR1 SGHTA and CDR2 FQGNSA. The CDR3 sequence is 17 residues long. The V gene end was trimmed by 5 bases and the J gene end by 7 bases; junction bases not matched to a gene: 15.

The rearrangement joins TRBV10-3 to TRBJ1-4; 9 bases are shared with TRBD1. Germline loops: CDR1 ENHRY, CDR2 SYGVKD. The CDR3 is 15 amino acids. Losses at the gene ends were 0 bases for V and 5 bases for J; bases not matched to a gene: 1. In DNA, the CDR3 is TGTGCCATCAGTGAGTCGGACAGGGGAAATGAAAAACTGTTTTTT. Amino acid sequence: CAISESDRGNEKLFF.

This chain links TRBV5-1 with TRBJ2-5, with 7 nucleotides matching TRBD2. The junction had 8 bases not matched to a gene; V was cut back by 9 bases and J by 3 bases. From germline, CDR1 is SGHRS and CDR2 YFSETQ. The CDR3 has 13 amino acids. This CDR3 is CATQRDYKETQYF. The CDR3 bases are TGCGCCACCCAGAGGGACTACAAAGAGACCCAGTACTTC.

This rearrangement joins TRBV6-5 to TRBJ1-6; 8 bases line up with TRBD1. Germline loops: CDR1 MNHEY, CDR2 SVGAGI. The CDR3 is 15 residues long. V was pared by 2 bases and J by 6 bases, with 3 bases of the junction left unmatched. The CDR3 coding sequence is TGTGCCAGCAGTTACCAAGGACAGGGTAATTCACCCCTCCACTTT. Translating gives CASSYQGQGNSPLHF.

V and J are TRBV4-2 and TRBJ2-4; D possibly matches TRBD1 or TRBD2 (5 bases each). V was trimmed by 1 base and J by 5 bases, leaving 15 bases between them. CDR1 and CDR2 (germline): LGHNA, YNFKEQ. The CDR3 has 16 amino acids. The CDR3 sequence: CASSQGGMGLENIQYF. CDR3 in DNA: TGTGCCAGCAGCCAAGGGGGGATGGGTCTCGAAAACATTCAGTACTTC.

The chain employs TRBV30 and TRBJ1-3; TRBD1 aligns across 7 bases. CDR3 size: 14 residues. CDR1 and CDR2 from the germline V gene are GTSNPN and SVGIG (reference sequence). V lost 5 bases and J lost 2; bases outside the gene matches: 6. The CDR3 reads CAWGRGQAGNTIYF. Here the CDR3 DNA reads TGTGCCTGGGGGAGGGGGCAGGCTGGAAACACCATATATTTT.

The chain joins TRBV5-1 to TRBJ2-5; tentatively, D is TRBD1 or TRBD2 (5 bases each). The V and J ends lost 2 bases and 9 bases respectively, with 20 bases between them. Germline CDR1 and CDR2: SGHRS and YFSETQ. CDR3 length: 15 amino acids. CDR3 DNA sequence: TGCGCCAGCAGCTTAGACGGAGGACATCTTACCGCCCAGTACTTC. Translated, it gives CASSLDGGHLTAQYF.

The genes are TRBV7-9 and TRBJ1-2; D possibly corresponds to TRBD1 (5 bases). V was shortened by 2 bases and J by 3 bases, with 7 bases between the two germline ends. The length of the CDR3 is 13 residues. The germline V gene has CDR1 SEHNR and CDR2 FQNEAQ (reference sequence). The CDR3 nucleotides are TGTGCCAGCAGCTTACAGGGCTACTATGGCTACACCTTC. It codes for CASSLQGYYGYTF.

V is TRBV7-9 and J is TRBJ2-1; tentatively, D is TRBD1 or TRBD2 (6 bases each). In germline, CDR1 is SEHNR, CDR2 FQNEAQ (reference sequence). CDR3 length: 13 residues. The ends were cut back, 10 bases at V and 7 bases at J, with 17 bases in the middle. The DNA of the CDR3 is TGTGCCACTTCCGGGGGTCAGGGGAATGAGCAGTTCTTC. It translates to CATSGGQGNEQFF.

The chain couples TRBV11-2 to TRBJ1-3, with D possibly TRBD1 on 6 matching bases. CDR3 size: 13 residues. Germline V gives CDR1 SGHAT, CDR2 FQNNGV. Trimming removed 5 bases from V and 4 bases from J, with 9 bases in between. The CDR3, as DNA: TGTGCCAGCAGCCGACAGGAAGGAAACACCATATATTTT. Translating gives CASSRQEGNTIYF.

The V and J genes are TRBV19 and TRBJ2-7; D unresolved. Germline values: CDR1 LNHDA, CDR2 SQIVND (reference sequence). The CDR3 is made up of 15 amino acids. The V end lost 3 bases, the J end lost 0 bases, and 12 bases lay between the germline ends. CDR3 sequence: CASSIPHSSSYEQYF. The CDR3 nucleotides read TGTGCCAGTAGTATTCCCCACTCGAGCTCCTACGAGCAGTACTTC.

This sequence joins TRBV6-1 and TRBJ1-5; 7 nucleotides match TRBD1. CDR1 is MNHNS, CDR2 SASEGT, per germline. The CDR3 extends over 15 amino acids. Trimming took 6 bases from V and 1 from J; bases not matched to a gene: 6. CDR3 loop: CASRRDSSSNQPQHF. CDR3 DNA: TGTGCCAGCAGGCGGGACAGTTCAAGCAATCAGCCCCAGCATTTT.

The rearrangement uses TRBV5-4 and TRBJ2-3, with D possibly TRBD2 on 7 matching bases. Per the germline V gene, CDR1 is SGHNT and CDR2 is YYREEE (reference sequence). Trimming left V 0 bases short and J 5 bases short, with 16 bases between. This CDR3 is built from 16 residues. The CDR3 protein is CASSLGGGAGRDTQYF. The CDR3 nucleotides read TGTGCCAGCAGCTTGGGCGGGGGCGCCGGGAGAGATACGCAGTATTTT.